Presented here are 3 T cell receptor beta chains from one specimen sequenced in a study of cytomegalovirus exposure and HLA in healthy donors. TCRdb's table, derived via immunoSEQ multiplex PCR, lists solely in-frame clones and lacks some. The sample shows about 57,000 clones, more than 85% of them seen only once. The sample was PBMCs. These receptors were collected from a woman aged 18-35 years in good health and CMV-seronegative.

The CDR3 DNA follows: TGTGCCAGCAGCCCGGGACTAGCGGGCTCCTACAATGAGCAGTTCTTC. Translation: CASSPGLAGSYNEQFF. The gene calls are TRBV9 and TRBJ2-1; 12 nucleotides align to TRBD2. From germline, CDR1 is SGDLS and CDR2 YYNGEE. CDR3 size: 16 residues. V shed 4 bases, J shed 0 bases, and the junction held 2 bases outside the gene matches. The entire variable domain, with the rest obtained from reference TRBV9 and TRBJ2-1, is as follows: DSGVTQTPKHLITATGQRVTLRCSPRSGDLSVYWYQQSLDQGLQFLIQYYNGEERAKGNILERFSAQQFPDLHSELNLSSLELGDSALYFCASSPGLAGSYNEQFFGPGTRLTVL.

The chain is built from TRBV28 and TRBJ1-5; D call uncertain. This CDR3 comprises 16 residues. Germline V gene sequence: CDR1 MDHEN, CDR2 SYDVKM. Between the trimmed V and J ends, which lost 4 bases and 0 bases, there was a span of 13 bases. CDR3 protein: CASSSRRSHSNQPQHF. The CDR3 DNA follows: TGTGCCAGCAGTTCCCGGCGGTCTCATAGCAATCAGCCCCAGCATTTT.

The chain links TRBV28 to TRBJ1-1; 9 bases agree with TRBD1. V was pared by 2 bases and J by 5 bases, with 3 bases of the junction left unmatched. The CDR3 extends over 14 amino acids. Germline assignment: CDR1 MDHEN and CDR2 SYDVKM. The CDR3 is CASSLGQGLTEAFF. CDR3 sequence (DNA): TGTGCCAGCAGTTTAGGACAGGGGTTGACTGAAGCTTTCTTT.